The 21 T cell receptor beta chains below all came from one sample that was sequenced in a study of blood T cell repertoires in COVID-19. The assay was immunoSEQ multiplex PCR, and TCRdb's table has in-frame clones only and misses some. The sample lists 300,000 to 400,000 clones; roughly 90% were seen once. Sequencing was carried out using PBMCs or T cells enriched from blood (not recorded which). All receptors derive from a woman in her 30s with acute COVID-19.

The chain links TRBV3-1 (or the pseudogene TRBV3-2) to TRBJ2-7; no clear D gene. V gave up 1 base and J gave up 10 bases, with 11 bases separating them. The CDR3 consists of 12 residues. Germline V gives CDR1 LGHDT, CDR2 YNNKEL (reference sequence). CDR3 amino acids: CASSQVGDFQYF. In DNA, the CDR3 is TGTGCCAGCAGCCAAGTAGGAGACTTCCAGTACTTC.

This chain joins TRBV18 and TRBJ1-6; no clear D gene. The CDR3 consists of 14 residues. CDR1 and CDR2 (germline): KGHSH, LQKENI. V lost 5 bases, J lost 5 bases, and 10 bases lay in between. CDR3 region: CASSGVSDNSPLHF. The CDR3 nucleotides are TGTGCCAGCTCAGGTGTTTCGGATAATTCACCCCTCCACTTT.

The V and J genes are TRBV11-2 and TRBJ1-3, with a weak D call TRBD1 (6 bases). The V and J ends lost 0 bases and 0 bases respectively, with 12 bases between them. This CDR3 comprises 17 residues. Germline CDR1 and CDR2: SGHAT and FQNNGV. The CDR3 protein is CASSLDFDRSSGNTIYF. In DNA, the CDR3 is TGTGCCAGCAGCTTAGATTTTGACAGGAGCTCTGGAAACACCATATATTTT.

The J gene is TRBJ1-2, the V gene TRBV19, with D uncertain. V lost 1 base to trimming and J lost 3 bases, with 9 bases between them. The CDR3 covers 14 residues. Germline loops: CDR1 LNHDA, CDR2 SQIVND (reference sequence). For the CDR3, the DNA is TGTGCCAGTAGTATAGGTGGCGGCGACTATGGCTACACCTTC. It codes for CASSIGGGDYGYTF.

The rearrangement links TRBV7-2 to TRBJ2-7; D is perhaps TRBD2 (5 bases). The V gene lost 3 bases and the J gene lost 3 bases, with 9 bases spanning the gap. The CDR3 is 13 amino acids. Per germline, CDR1 SGHTA and CDR2 FQGNSA. The CDR3 DNA reads TGTGCCAGCAGCTTTACAGCGGTCTACGAGCAGTACTTC. It codes for CASSFTAVYEQYF. Combining the CDR3 with reference TRBV7-2 and TRBJ2-7 gives the whole variable domain GAGVSQSPSNKVTEKGKDVELRCDPISGHTALYWYRQSLGQGLEFLIYFQGNSAPDKSGLPSDRFSAERTGGSVSTLTIQRTQQEDSAVYLCASSFTAVYEQYFGPGTRLTVT.

Here the CDR3 DNA reads TGTGCCAGCAGCCACGGTGTGGGCCTTGGCTACACCTTC. Its translation: CASSHGVGLGYTF. J is TRBJ1-2 and V is TRBV7-2; the D is unclear. The CDR3 spans 13 residues. Deletions cut 5 bases from V and 7 bases from J, with 14 bases between. The germline CDR1 and CDR2 sequences are SGHTA and FQGNSA.

The chain carries TRBV12-5 and TRBJ1-4, with D tentatively TRBD1 (6 bases). Trimming left V 3 bases short and J 0 bases short, with 14 bases between. The CDR3 loop spans 17 amino acids. Per germline, CDR1 LGHNT and CDR2 FRNRAP. Here the CDR3 DNA reads TGTGCTAGTGGTTTTCGGGGGGGACATGCAACTAATGAAAAACTGTTTTTT. Its protein is CASGFRGGHATNEKLFF.

This chain links TRBV27 with TRBJ2-3; TRBD2 matches at 8 bases. Germline V CDR1 and CDR2: MNHEY, SMNVEV (reference sequence). The CDR3 consists of 16 residues. Trimming at V came to 4 bases and at J to 2 bases, leaving 8 bases not matched to a gene. The CDR3 protein is CASSSSSGSFTDTQYF. The CDR3 DNA sequence: TGTGCCAGCAGTTCCTCTAGCGGGTCTTTCACAGATACGCAGTATTTT.

This rearrangement joins TRBV9 to TRBJ1-2, with 8 bases matching TRBD1. After removal of 0 bases from V and 3 bases from J, the junction contained 4 bases not matched to a gene. The CDR3 loop spans 15 amino acids. Per the germline V gene, CDR1 is SGDLS and CDR2 is YYNGEE. The CDR3 reads CASSVGDRSDYGYTF. The CDR3 DNA follows: TGTGCCAGCAGCGTAGGGGACAGGTCAGACTATGGCTACACCTTC.

The chain links TRBV15 to TRBJ2-4, with D possibly TRBD1 on 6 matching bases. This CDR3 is built from 14 residues. Germline V gene lookup returns CDR1 LNHNV and CDR2 YYDKDF (reference sequence). The ends were cut back, 1 base at V and 7 bases at J, with 11 bases in the middle. In nucleotides, the CDR3 is TGTGCCACCAGCAGAGGCGTGCAGGGGAACATTCAGTACTTC. Protein product: CATSRGVQGNIQYF. Using reference TRBV15 and TRBJ2-4 for the parts outside the CDR3, the full variable domain is DAMVIQNPRYQVTQFGKPVTLSCSQTLNHNVMYWYQQKSSQAPKLLFHYYDKDFNNEADTPDNFQSRRPNTSFCFLDIRSPGLGDTAMYLCATSRGVQGNIQYFGAGTRLSVL.

Here the CDR3 reads CASSSVQGRSNYGYTF. The CDR3 region has the DNA TGTGCCAGCAGCAGTGTACAGGGGCGATCTAACTATGGCTACACCTTC. The V call is TRBV6-6, the J call TRBJ1-2; 7 positions match TRBD1. V lost 6 bases to trimming and J lost 0 bases; unmatched junction nucleotides: 10. Germline V gene lookup returns CDR1 MNHNY and CDR2 SVGAGI (reference sequence). There are 16 residues in the CDR3.

The count of this clone is one. The chain joins TRBV30 to TRBJ2-7, with a tentative D call TRBD1 (5 bases). Germline-derived CDR1 and CDR2 are GTSNPN and SVGIG (reference sequence). CDR3 length equals 11 residues. V was shortened by 3 bases and J by 6 bases, with 9 bases between the two germline ends. The CDR3 loop is CAWRGVSEQYF. In DNA, the CDR3 is TGTGCCTGGAGAGGGGTGTCCGAGCAGTACTTC.

The V and J genes are TRBV7-2 and TRBJ1-1; a weak D match, TRBD1 (5 bases). V dropped 2 bases and J dropped 2 bases, with 15 bases sitting between them. Germline V gene data show CDR1 as SGHTA and CDR2 as FQGNSA. The CDR3 covers 16 residues. The CDR3 reads CASSLFRGVDNTEAFF. In DNA form, the CDR3 reads TGTGCCAGCAGCTTATTTCGGGGGGTGGATAACACTGAAGCTTTCTTT.

This clone was counted between two and nine times. V gene TRBV5-1 combines with J gene TRBJ2-1; 8 nucleotides match TRBD2. There are 15 residues in the CDR3. Germline trimming cut 5 bases from V and 7 bases from J; bases unmatched to any gene: 11. CDR1 is SGHRS, CDR2 YFSETQ, per germline. CDR3 DNA: TGCGCCAGCAGGCCGGGAGGGGATATCGTGAATGAGCAGTTCTTC. It codes for CASRPGGDIVNEQFF.

The chain employs TRBV7-6 and TRBJ1-1, with D unclear. The V gene lost 5 bases and the J gene lost 8 bases, with 9 bases spanning the gap. Germline-derived CDR1 and CDR2 are SGHVS and FNYEAQ. The CDR3 has 11 amino acids. CDR3 coding DNA: TGTGCCAGCAGCCCGGAACTAGAAGCTTTCTTT. This codes for CASSPELEAFF.

This rearrangement joins TRBV3-1 (or the pseudogene TRBV3-2) to TRBJ2-3; D is unclear. Germline assignment: CDR1 LGHDT and CDR2 YNNKEL (reference sequence). CDR3 length: 14 amino acids. Trimming shortened V by 0 bases and J by 6 bases, and 10 bases separated the two germline ends. The CDR3 nucleotides read TGTGCCAGCAGCCAAGACCCGGGTGCGGATACGCAGTATTTT. Translated: CASSQDPGADTQYF.

The V call is TRBV4-1, the J call TRBJ2-3; 8 positions agree with TRBD2. The J segment lost 2 bases and the V segment lost 3 bases, leaving 10 bases of the junction unmatched. CDR3 size: 17 residues. Per the germline V gene, CDR1 is MGHRA and CDR2 is YSYEKL. DNA of the CDR3: TGCGCCAGCAGCCAGACAAGATCGGGGGGGCACACAGATACGCAGTATTTT. Translating gives CASSQTRSGGHTDTQYF.

This chain uses TRBV27 with TRBJ1-6; the match to TRBD1 covers 9 bases. The J segment lost 3 bases and the V segment lost 3 bases, leaving 6 bases of the junction unmatched. The CDR3 runs 17 residues. Germline loops: CDR1 MNHEY, CDR2 SMNVEV (reference sequence). CDR3 in DNA: TGTGCCAGCAGTTTTTTGCCGACAGGGGGCTATAATTCACCCCTCCACTTT. Protein product: CASSFLPTGGYNSPLHF.

The chain has TRBV6-5 and TRBJ1-4; 7 nucleotides align to TRBD1. J was trimmed by 8 bases and V by 2 bases; bases with no gene match: 8. The CDR3 is made up of 15 amino acids. CDR1 and CDR2 (germline): MNHEY, SVGAGI. This chain's CDR3 is CASSYVGGQREKLFF. CDR3 DNA sequence: TGTGCCAGCAGTTACGTGGGGGGACAGCGAGAAAAACTGTTTTTT.

V is TRBV7-8 and J is TRBJ1-2, with a tentative D call TRBD1 (5 bases). This CDR3 is 14 amino acids long. V was cut by 3 bases and J by 5 bases, with 13 bases left in between. The germline V gene encodes CDR1 SGHVS and CDR2 FQNEAQ. The CDR3 loop reads CASSLNGGGYGYTF. The CDR3 DNA is TGTGCCAGCAGCTTGAACGGGGGGGGTTATGGCTACACCTTC.

This sequence joins TRBV27 and TRBJ1-5; D gene unclear. Germline CDR1 is MNHEY and CDR2 is SMNVEV (reference sequence). The CDR3 consists of 13 residues. Trimming took off 2 bases at V and 5 bases at J, with 7 bases between the two ends. In DNA, the CDR3 is TGTGCCAGCAGTTTAAACGGGGATCAGCCCCAGCATTTT. Its protein is CASSLNGDQPQHF.